The 19 T cell receptor beta chains below were found in one sample sequenced in a study of T cell responses to AZD1222 COVID-19 vaccine. Method: immunoSEQ multiplex PCR; TCRdb's copy keeps in-frame clones and lacks some. The sample includes under 150,000 clones, approximately 93% of them seen just once. Sequencing used peripheral blood, obtained on day 0 of AZD1222 vaccination. The receptors were gathered from an adult in good health.

The chain carries TRBV5-6 and TRBJ1-1; no definite D call. V was pared by 2 bases and J by 1 base, with 12 bases between. Germline assignment: CDR1 SGHDT and CDR2 YYEEEE. There are 15 residues in the CDR3. The CDR3 nucleotides are TGTGCCAGCAGCTTTCGTTTGACACAGAACACTGAAGCTTTCTTT. It codes for CASSFRLTQNTEAFF.

This chain uses TRBV6-5 with TRBJ1-5; possible D gene TRBD1, 6 bases. This CDR3 contains 15 residues. Germline assignment: CDR1 MNHEY and CDR2 SVGAGI. Trimming took off 6 bases at V and 5 bases at J, with 17 bases between the two ends. The CDR3 DNA reads TGTGCCAGCAGCCAAGGATCAGGGGCCCATCAGCCCCAGCATTTT. Translated: CASSQGSGAHQPQHF.

This chain connects TRBV27 to TRBJ2-3, with 9 bases lining up with TRBD1. Trimming removed 7 bases from V and 6 bases from J; junction bases left unmatched: 8. The CDR3 runs 14 residues. Germline loops: CDR1 MNHEY, CDR2 SMNVEV (reference sequence). For the CDR3, the DNA is TGTGCCAGCAACCACCGGGACAGGGCTGATACGCAGTATTTT. Protein product: CASNHRDRADTQYF.

This clone was counted once. The chain joins TRBV3-1 (or the pseudogene TRBV3-2) to TRBJ2-2; 8 bases map to TRBD1. This CDR3 contains 17 residues. Trimming took 0 bases from V and 1 from J; bases not matched to a gene: 4. CDR1 and CDR2 from the germline V gene are LGHDT and YNNKEL (reference sequence). This CDR3 reads CASSQDHGTGNTGELFF. DNA of the CDR3: TGTGCCAGCAGCCAAGATCACGGGACAGGGAACACCGGGGAGCTGTTTTTT.

V is TRBV5-1 and J is TRBJ1-2, with D possibly matching TRBD1 (5 bases). CDR3 length: 14 residues. V lost 3 bases and J 3 bases, leaving 12 bases between the germline ends. The germline V gene has CDR1 SGHRS and CDR2 YFSETQ. Here the CDR3 reads CASSWGSGDYGYTF. The DNA for the CDR3 is TGCGCCAGCAGCTGGGGGTCGGGGGACTATGGCTACACCTTC. The full variable domain, rest sourced from reference TRBV5-1 and TRBJ1-2, is KAGVTQTPRYLIKTRGQQVTLSCSPISGHRSVSWYQQTPGQGLQFLFEYFSETQRNKGNFPGRFSGRQFSNSRSEMNVSTLELGDSALYLCASSWGSGDYGYTFGSGTRLTVV.

This chain joins TRBV12-3 or TRBV12-4 and TRBJ2-1; no definite D call. This CDR3 has 13 amino acids. Trimming removed 2 bases at V and 7 bases at J, with 9 bases between. CDR3 amino acids: CASSLNRWNEQFF. CDR3 coding DNA: TGTGCCAGCAGTTTAAACCGTTGGAATGAGCAGTTCTTC.

This clone was observed a handful of times. This chain uses TRBV9 with TRBJ2-5; 9 positions match TRBD2. Germline CDR1 and CDR2: SGDLS and YYNGEE. V lost 0 bases and J lost 1; bases outside the gene matches: 1. This CDR3 spans 15 amino acids. CDR3 loop: CASSVGTSVQETQYF. CDR3 nucleotides: TGTGCCAGCAGCGTAGGGACTAGCGTCCAAGAGACCCAGTACTTC. The complete variable domain, with remaining parts taken from reference TRBV9 and TRBJ2-5, reads DSGVTQTPKHLITATGQRVTLRCSPRSGDLSVYWYQQSLDQGLQFLIQYYNGEERAKGNILERFSAQQFPDLHSELNLSSLELGDSALYFCASSVGTSVQETQYFGPGTRLLVL.

The chain links TRBV12-3 or TRBV12-4 to TRBJ2-7; 10 nucleotides align to TRBD1. This CDR3 spans 13 amino acids. J lost 3 bases, V lost 6 bases, and 2 bases had no gene match. CDR3 coding DNA: TGTGCCAGCAGCTGGACAGGGGGCTACGAGCAGTACTTC. Translated, it gives CASSWTGGYEQYF.

V and J are TRBV10-1 and TRBJ2-1; 11 positions agree with TRBD2. Germline assignment: CDR1 WNHNN and CDR2 SYGVQD (reference sequence). With V trimmed by 6 bases and J by 8 bases, 12 bases remained unmatched. The CDR3 sequence is 16 residues long. The CDR3, as DNA: TGCGCCAGCAGCCTGATAGCGGGAGGGCGATTGGATGAGCAGTTCTTC. Amino acid sequence: CASSLIAGGRLDEQFF.

The V and J genes are TRBV6-6 and TRBJ1-1; no clear D gene. V was cut by 3 bases and J by 3 bases, with 5 bases left in between. The length of the CDR3 is 12 residues. The germline gives CDR1 MNHNY, CDR2 SVGAGI (reference sequence). The CDR3: CASSYGYTEAFF. The CDR3 DNA reads TGTGCCAGCAGTTATGGGTACACTGAAGCTTTCTTT.

The chain has TRBV5-8 and TRBJ1-2, with unresolved D. The length of the CDR3 is 13 residues. Looked up from germline, CDR1 is SGHTS and CDR2 is YDEGEE. Trimming stripped 0 bases from V and 6 bases from J, with 9 bases between. The DNA of the CDR3 is TGTGCCAGCAGCTTGGCGGGTACGCATGGCTACACCTTC. This codes for CASSLAGTHGYTF. Variable domain in full (rest from reference TRBV5-8 and TRBJ1-2): EAGVTQSPTHLIKTRGQQATLRCSPISGHTSVYWYQQALGLGLQFLLWYDEGEERNRGNFPPRFSGRQFPNYSSELNVNALELEDSALYLCASSLAGTHGYTFGSGTRLTVV.

The V call is TRBV2, the J call TRBJ2-1; D might be TRBD2 (5 bases). The CDR3 spans 15 residues. The germline V gene encodes CDR1 SNHLY and CDR2 FYNNEI. Trimming cost V 8 bases and J 4 bases, with 18 bases left between them. In nucleotides, the CDR3 is TGTGCCAGCTTTCCCCGAGGGCACCTATACAATGAGCAGTTCTTC. Protein: CASFPRGHLYNEQFF.

The chain couples TRBV25-1 to TRBJ1-2, with D perhaps matching TRBD1 (5 bases). The V end was cut by 3 bases, the J end by 8 bases, with 19 bases between. From germline, CDR1 is MGHDK and CDR2 SYGVNS. CDR3 length: 15 residues. CDR3 sequence (DNA): TGTGCCAGCAGTGAGAACGGGGATAGGACAAACGGCTACACCTTC. Protein: CASSENGDRTNGYTF.

This clone turned up a few times. This sequence joins TRBV2 and TRBJ1-1, with no clear D. Trimming stripped 1 base from V and 1 base from J, with 7 bases between. Looked up from germline, CDR1 is SNHLY and CDR2 is FYNNEI. The CDR3 is 14 residues long. The CDR3 loop reads CASSEVAWNTEAFF. The CDR3 DNA is TGTGCCAGCAGTGAAGTGGCCTGGAACACTGAAGCTTTCTTT.

The CDR3 DNA follows: TGTGCCAGCAGTTTATTACTAGCGGGGGGCACAGATACGCAGTATTTT. Translating it yields CASSLLLAGGTDTQYF. The chain carries TRBV27 and TRBJ2-3; 11 bases agree with TRBD2. Per the germline V gene, CDR1 is MNHEY and CDR2 is SMNVEV (reference sequence). This CDR3 comprises 16 residues. Germline trimming cut 1 base from V and 1 base from J; bases unmatched to any gene: 1.

This clone has only one observation. The chain carries TRBV5-1 and TRBJ2-3; D not resolved. V was cut by 0 bases and J by 5 bases, with 13 bases left in between. Per the germline V gene, CDR1 is SGHRS and CDR2 is YFSETQ. This CDR3 contains 15 residues. The chain's CDR3 is CASSLGGDGQDTQYF. The CDR3 DNA sequence: TGCGCCAGCAGCTTGGGGGGTGATGGGCAAGATACGCAGTATTTT.

V and J are TRBV30 and TRBJ2-3; TRBD1 or TRBD2 may be the D gene (5 bases each). The germline gives CDR1 GTSNPN, CDR2 SVGIG (reference sequence). This CDR3 region has 14 residues. Trimming took 4 bases from V and 1 from J, leaving 12 bases between them. CDR3 sequence (DNA): TGTGCCTGGAAAATTGGGACCGGCACAGATACGCAGTATTTT. This encodes CAWKIGTGTDTQYF.

The rearrangement joins TRBV2 to TRBJ1-5; D not resolved. V was pared by 3 bases and J by 4 bases, with 7 bases between. The CDR3 totals 13 residues. Per the germline V gene, CDR1 is SNHLY and CDR2 is FYNNEI. CDR3: CASSDHPNQPQHF. CDR3 DNA sequence: TGTGCCAGCAGTGACCACCCAAATCAGCCCCAGCATTTT.

This clone was observed a single time. The chain uses TRBV27 and TRBJ1-5, with D unclear. V was pared by 4 bases and J by 3 bases, with 10 bases between. This CDR3 has 14 residues. Germline assignment: CDR1 MNHEY and CDR2 SMNVEV (reference sequence). The CDR3 loop is CASSYKGFNQPQHF. The CDR3 DNA reads TGTGCCAGCAGTTATAAAGGGTTCAATCAGCCCCAGCATTTT.